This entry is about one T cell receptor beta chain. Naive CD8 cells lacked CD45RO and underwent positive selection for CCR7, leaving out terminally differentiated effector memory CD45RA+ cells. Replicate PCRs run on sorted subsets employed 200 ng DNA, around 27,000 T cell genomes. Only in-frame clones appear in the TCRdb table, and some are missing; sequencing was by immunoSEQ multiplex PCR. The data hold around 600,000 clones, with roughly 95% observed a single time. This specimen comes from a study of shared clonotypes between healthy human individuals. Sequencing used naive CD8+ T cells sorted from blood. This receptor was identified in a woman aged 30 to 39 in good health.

CDR3 coding DNA: TGCGCCAGCAGCTTGTCTACTAGCGGGAGTCAGGAGACCCAGTACTTC. It is translated as CASSLSTSGSQETQYF. This rearrangement joins TRBV5-1 to TRBJ2-5; the match to TRBD2 covers 11 bases. The CDR3 runs 16 residues. Germline V gene data show CDR1 as SGHRS and CDR2 as YFSETQ. The junction had 7 bases not matched to a gene; V was cut back by 1 base and J by 5 bases.